The entry below describes one T cell receptor beta chain. This sample was included in a study of blood T cell repertoires in COVID-19. Source study methods: From reference gene primer amplification, estimates of nucleated cell counts were derived. Only in-frame clones appear in the TCRdb table, and some are missing; sequencing was by immunoSEQ multiplex PCR. V and J calls and clone size come straight from that table; D and trimming were deduced from the DNA. The profile shows about 66,000 clones, over 85% of them singletons. The V and J ends lost 4 bases and 3 bases, in that order; junction bases with no gene match: 8. Germline V lookup: CDR1 SGHDT, CDR2 YYEEEE. This CDR3 is built from 15 residues.

This receptor was taken from a man aged 55-75 years with acute or convalescent COVID-19. The chain recombines TRBV5-6 with TRBJ2-3, with 7 bases that match TRBD1. Input material: peripheral blood. The DNA of the CDR3 is TGTGCCAGCAGCCGAAGGACGACAGGGACAGATACGCAGTATTTT. Residues: CASSRRTTGTDTQYF.